The entry below describes one TCR beta chain. The sample originates from a study of blood T cell repertoires in COVID-19. The overall study: Researchers got acute and convalescent COVID-19 samples from the United States, Italy and Spain. Sample material is recorded as cDNA or gDNA derived from T cells, B-cell-depleted T cells, or PBMCs.

Original handling: Amplification of reference gene primers was used by the study to estimate nucleated cell counts. The assay was immunoSEQ multiplex PCR, and TCRdb's table has in-frame clones only and misses some. V and J calls and clone size are as listed in that table; D and trimming were resolved from the DNA. The sample holds some 46,000 clones, around 75% seen once. Germline V CDR1 and CDR2: MNHEY, SVGAGI. This CDR3 region has 14 residues. The V segment lost 2 bases and the J segment 5 bases; nucleotides outside the gene matches: 3. The specimen sequenced was peripheral blood. The rearrangement joins TRBV6-5 to TRBJ1-1; 9 bases fit TRBD1. The TCR originated in a man older than 75 with acute or convalescent COVID-19. The chain's CDR3 is CASSYETGGTEAFF. For the CDR3, the DNA is TGTGCCAGCAGTTACGAGACAGGGGGGACTGAAGCTTTCTTT.